This T cell receptor (beta chain) appears in the sequencing data of a study of PD-L1 blockade in urothelial cancer. The wider study: The year 2014 saw patients start atezolizumab, 1,200 mg intravenously every 3 weeks. In terms of prior chemotherapy, patients had received 0 to 3 regimens.

The repertoire was sequenced with immunoSEQ multiplex PCR; TCRdb's copy has only in-frame clones and lacks some. The sample contains under 35,000 clones, around 90% of which appear only once. CDR3 size: 13 residues. Unmatched junction bases numbered 8, after V lost 5 bases and J lost 8 bases. From germline, CDR1 is LNHDA and CDR2 SQIVND (reference sequence). Comments on this clone: Its antigen is currently unknown.

Whole-study results and caveats: Having blood TCR clonality under the median before treatment predicted better survival. Patients who had durable benefit saw their tumor-associated blood clones expand more at 3 weeks.

Sequencing was performed on PBMCs, taken around atezolizumab (anti-PD-L1) treatment. The chain carries TRBV19 and TRBJ1-2; 7 bases fit TRBD1. The sequence came from a man between 45 and 60 years old with urothelial cancer. In DNA form, the CDR3 reads TGTGCCAGTAGTGCGACAGGGTCTAGGGGCTACACCTTC. It codes for CASSATGSRGYTF. Filled out from reference TRBV19 and TRBJ1-2, the complete variable domain reads DGGITQSPKYLFRKEGQNVTLSCEQNLNHDAMYWYRQDPGQGLRLIYYSQIVNDFQKGDIAEGYSVSREKKESFPLTVTSAQKNPTAFYLCASSATGSRGYTFGSGTRLTVV.